Below are 2 T cell receptor beta chains sequenced from a single sample in a study of T-cell reconstitution after alpha-beta-depleted transplantation in children. Unique molecular identifiers tagged the TCRbeta library. TCRdb redid the calling of the PCR reads with MiXCR, one entry per CDR3 protein. Of roughly 500,000 distinct CDR3 sequences detected, roughly 33% appear once; the ten largest clones hold more than 2%. Specimen: PBMCs from the stem cell graft donor, collected from the stem cell graft. These receptors all come from a human donor who donated a stem cell graft to a child with aplastic anemia.

The rearrangement joins TRBV7-2 to TRBJ2-3; 7 nucleotides agree with TRBD2. The CDR3 is 17 amino acids. Germline values: CDR1 SGHTA, CDR2 FQGNSA. Trimming took 1 base from V and 3 from J; bases not matched to a gene: 10. CDR3: CASSLERAGAGTDTQYF. The CDR3 coding sequence is TGTGCCAGCAGCTTAGAGCGGGCGGGAGCCGGGACAGATACGCAGTATTTT.

The CDR3 reads CSARDRTGVNTEAFF. CDR3 nucleotides: TGCAGTGCTAGAGACCGGACAGGGGTTAACACTGAAGCTTTCTTT. This chain connects TRBV20-1 to TRBJ1-1; 9 bases fit TRBD1. V dropped 0 bases and J dropped 2; count of bases not matched to a gene: 4. Germline V gene lookup returns CDR1 DFQATT and CDR2 SNEGSKA (reference sequence). The CDR3 covers 15 residues.